These 26 T cell receptor beta chains share one sample of origin, sequenced in a study of a mutant IDH1 vaccine in newly diagnosed glioma (dated by TCRdb to the early 2020s). Library preparation was by the immunoSEQ multiplex PCR assay. This is the immuneACCESS table as TCRdb keeps it, with only in-frame sequences that have V and J called. A part of the clones is gone; compared with another copy, unresolved V genes explain less than half, and the rest is unexplained. This sample has tens of thousands of clones in its table, and approximately 79% of those were observed once. The biggest ten clones account for approximately 19% of the sample. Per the publication, the time point label means: week 47, end of study. A 20-mer mutant IDH1 peptide at 300 micrograms in Montanide made up each vaccine dose, which was injected subcutaneously together with topical imiquimod. These receptors are not linked to any known antigen.

This specimen was PBMCs, taken from a glioma patient whose treatment included an IDH1 peptide vaccine. The receptor source for this set is a man between 18 and 29 years old with glioma. Some clones in this sample may be carry-over from other donors' samples.

The gene calls are TRBV27 and TRBJ2-7, with D possibly being TRBD1 (5 bases). The CDR3 has 14 residues. Germline CDR1 MNHEY, CDR2 SMNVEV (reference sequence). Trimming shortened V by 5 bases and J by 3 bases, and 14 bases separated the two germline ends. Written as DNA, the CDR3 is TGTGCCAGCAGTCCTTATGGGGCAATCTACGAGCAGTACTTC. Its protein is CASSPYGAIYEQYF.

The genes are TRBV4-3 and TRBJ2-7; D might be TRBD1 (5 bases). The germline V gene has CDR1 LGHNA and CDR2 YSLEER. The length of the CDR3 is 16 residues. Trimming removed 4 bases from V and 6 bases from J, with 22 bases in between. The CDR3 DNA is TGCGCCAGCAGCCGAGATACACTCGACTGGGGCCGCGAGCAGTACTTC. Protein sequence: CASSRDTLDWGREQYF.

This chain links TRBV4-2 with TRBJ2-3; D is unclear. CDR3 size: 15 residues. The V gene's germline CDR1 is LGHNA and CDR2 YNFKEQ. Trimming stripped 1 base from V and 1 base from J, with 9 bases between. This CDR3 reads CASSQAPEGTDTQYF. CDR3 DNA: TGTGCCAGCAGCCAAGCCCCAGAGGGCACAGATACGCAGTATTTT.

This sequence joins TRBV7-2 and TRBJ1-2; 7 positions match TRBD1. The V segment lost 3 bases and the J segment 2 bases; nucleotides outside the gene matches: 6. Germline V gene sequence: CDR1 SGHTA, CDR2 FQGNSA. This CDR3 is built from 15 residues. Here the CDR3 DNA reads TGTGCCAGCAGCTTGTGGGGGGGACAGAACTATGGCTACACCTTC. This gives the protein CASSLWGGQNYGYTF.

By share of the sample, this clone is medium-sized. The sample carries other DNA sequences with the same CDR3. The V and J genes are TRBV7-8 and TRBJ2-7; TRBD1 agrees at 8 bases. Germline CDR1 and CDR2: SGHVS and FQNEAQ. V trimming: 2 bases; J trimming: 2 bases; junction bases outside the gene matches: 5. This CDR3 spans 15 amino acids. CDR3 sequence (DNA): TGTGCCAGCAGCTTATGGTCAGGGGGCACCTACGAGCAGTACTTC. The encoded protein is CASSLWSGGTYEQYF.

This rearrangement joins TRBV9 to TRBJ1-2, with D unresolved. Trimming removed 0 bases from V and 0 bases from J, with 9 bases in between. This CDR3 comprises 15 residues. Germline lookup yields CDR1 SGDLS and CDR2 YYNGEE. For the CDR3, the DNA is TGTGCCAGCAGCGTAGCGGTTGGACCTAACTATGGCTACACCTTC. Translated, it gives CASSVAVGPNYGYTF.

The V gene is TRBV6-5, the J gene TRBJ2-7, with 8 bases matching TRBD1. V gave up 6 bases and J gave up 3 bases; unmatched junction bases: 13. Germline V gene data show CDR1 as MNHEY and CDR2 as SVGAGI. This CDR3 region has 16 residues. The CDR3 DNA reads TGTGCCAGCAGATACGCCCGGACAGGGCCAAACTACGAGCAGTACTTC. It codes for CASRYARTGPNYEQYF.

J is TRBJ2-1 and V is TRBV7-2, with D possibly TRBD2 on 6 matching bases. The CDR3 runs 17 residues. V lost 1 base to trimming and J lost 0 bases, with 13 bases between them. The germline CDR1 and CDR2 sequences are SGHTA and FQGNSA. The CDR3 DNA reads TGTGCCAGCAGCTTAGTCGGAGGGCCTAGCTCCTACAATGAGCAGTTCTTC. Its protein product is CASSLVGGPSSYNEQFF.

This clone was counted between two and nine times. V gene TRBV4-1 combines with J gene TRBJ1-1, with unresolved D. Germline CDR1 is MGHRA and CDR2 is YSYEKL. The CDR3 totals 13 residues. Trimming took 0 bases from V and 6 from J, leaving 8 bases between them. The CDR3 sequence: CASSQEAEAEAFF. The CDR3 DNA is TGCGCCAGCAGCCAAGAAGCGGAGGCTGAAGCTTTCTTT.

The chain employs TRBV4-1 and TRBJ1-3; D is unresolved. Germline values: CDR1 MGHRA, CDR2 YSYEKL. V gave up 2 bases and J gave up 0 bases, with 11 bases separating them. The CDR3 has 16 residues. Here the CDR3 reads CASSQLPWSSGNTIYF. The CDR3, as DNA: TGCGCCAGCAGCCAACTGCCCTGGAGCTCTGGAAACACCATATATTTT.

The chain combines TRBV19 with TRBJ1-2; D unclear. V was shortened by 5 bases and J by 5 bases, with 9 bases between the two germline ends. The CDR3 has 12 amino acids. Germline V gene data show CDR1 as LNHDA and CDR2 as SQIVND (reference sequence). The CDR3 spells CASSFDGYGYTF. In DNA form, the CDR3 reads TGTGCCAGTAGTTTCGACGGATATGGCTACACCTTC.

The gene calls are TRBV5-4 and TRBJ1-1; D might be TRBD1 (6 bases). The CDR3 is made up of 14 amino acids. The V end lost 5 bases, the J end lost 1 base, and 12 bases lay between the germline ends. CDR1 SGHNT and CDR2 YYREEE come from the germline V gene (reference sequence). CDR3 coding DNA: TGTGCCAGCAGGTCGCGGGACACGAACACTGAAGCTTTCTTT. Translated: CASRSRDTNTEAFF.

Only a few counts were recorded for this clone. The V gene is TRBV29-1, the J gene TRBJ1-1, with 7 bases fitting TRBD1. The J segment lost 7 bases and the V segment lost 6 bases, leaving 20 bases of the junction unmatched. The CDR3 spans 16 residues. Per the germline V gene, CDR1 is SQVTM and CDR2 is ANQGSEA. The CDR3 region has the DNA TGCAGCGTCGCCTATGCCGGGACAGTGAGACGTTTTGAAGCTTTCTTT. Its translation: CSVAYAGTVRRFEAFF.

The gene calls are TRBV7-2 and TRBJ1-5, with D possibly being TRBD1 (5 bases). The CDR3 covers 15 residues. Germline CDR1 is SGHTA and CDR2 is FQGNSA. Deletions cut 4 bases from V and 7 bases from J, with 17 bases between. Here the CDR3 DNA reads TGTGCCAGCAGCTGGGCAGAAGGGACGGGGCAGCCCCAGCATTTT. Translated, it gives CASSWAEGTGQPQHF. Together with reference TRBV7-2 and TRBJ1-5, the CDR3 gives the full variable domain: GAGVSQSPSNKVTEKGKDVELRCDPISGHTALYWYRQSLGQGLEFLIYFQGNSAPDKSGLPSDRFSAERTGGSVSTLTIQRTQQEDSAVYLCASSWAEGTGQPQHFGDGTRLSIL.

This chain connects TRBV4-2 to TRBJ1-3, with D maybe TRBD1 (6 bases). CDR3 size: 17 residues. V was clipped by 0 bases and J by 4 bases, with 16 bases between them. Germline loops: CDR1 LGHNA, CDR2 YNFKEQ. The CDR3 spells CASSQDVQGTYGNTIYF. The CDR3 bases are TGTGCCAGCAGCCAAGACGTACAGGGAACGTACGGAAACACCATATATTTT.

This chain uses TRBV5-1 with TRBJ1-1, with D tentatively TRBD1 (6 bases). The ends were cut back, 4 bases at V and 1 base at J, with 11 bases in the middle. From germline, CDR1 is SGHRS and CDR2 YFSETQ. The CDR3 runs to 14 residues. DNA for the CDR3: TGCGCCAGCAGCGGAACAGGGCCGAACACTGAAGCTTTCTTT. Amino acids: CASSGTGPNTEAFF.

The genes are TRBV5-4 and TRBJ2-5; D not resolved. V lost 7 bases and J 1 base, leaving 11 bases between the germline ends. Germline CDR1 is SGHNT and CDR2 is YYREEE (reference sequence). The CDR3 covers 13 residues. The CDR3 nucleotides read TGTGCCAGCGCCTGGGCAGCCCAAGAGACCCAGTACTTC. Amino acid sequence: CASAWAAQETQYF.

CDR3 nucleotides: TGTGCCTGGGCAGAACCGGGACTAGCGGTTTTGGGCAATGAGCAGTTCTTC. Residues: CAWAEPGLAVLGNEQFF. The rearrangement links TRBV30 to TRBJ2-1, with TRBD2 identical over 11 bases. CDR3 length: 17 residues. V dropped 5 bases and J dropped 6; count of bases not matched to a gene: 15. Germline loops: CDR1 GTSNPN, CDR2 SVGIG (reference sequence).

The chain recombines TRBV5-1 with TRBJ1-4, with 9 bases fitting TRBD1. The CDR3 has 16 amino acids. In germline, CDR1 is SGHRS, CDR2 YFSETQ. V lost 2 bases to trimming and J lost 3 bases; unmatched junction nucleotides: 5. This CDR3 reads CASSFGTGFSNEKLFF. The CDR3 coding sequence is TGCGCCAGCAGCTTCGGGACAGGGTTCTCTAATGAAAAACTGTTTTTT.

The V gene is TRBV30, the J gene TRBJ2-2, with D possibly TRBD2 on 5 matching bases. V was pared by 1 base and J by 7 bases, with 16 bases between. CDR3 length: 15 amino acids. Germline V gene data show CDR1 as GTSNPN and CDR2 as SVGIG (reference sequence). CDR3 residues: CAWSARGLLSGELFF. The CDR3 DNA reads as TGTGCCTGGAGTGCCCGTGGACTCCTGAGCGGGGAGCTGTTTTTT.

The gene calls are TRBV15 and TRBJ1-5; D is unresolved. This CDR3 has 14 amino acids. The V end lost 1 base, the J end lost 7 bases, and 11 bases lay between the germline ends. From germline, CDR1 is LNHNV and CDR2 YYDKDF (reference sequence). The CDR3 sequence: CATSRGRGMQPQHF. DNA for the CDR3: TGTGCCACCAGCAGAGGGAGAGGAATGCAGCCCCAGCATTTT.

The table lists this clone with a count of one. This rearrangement joins TRBV2 to TRBJ2-7, with 7 bases fitting TRBD2. CDR3 length: 12 amino acids. CDR1 is SNHLY, CDR2 FYNNEI, per germline. V lost 6 bases to trimming and J lost 1 base; unmatched junction nucleotides: 0. This CDR3 reads CASRRGSYEQYF. CDR3 nucleotide sequence: TGTGCCAGCAGGCGGGGGTCCTACGAGCAGTACTTC.

The chain combines TRBV6-1 with TRBJ1-6, with TRBD1 identical over 7 bases. J was trimmed by 4 bases and V by 1 base; bases with no gene match: 4. The CDR3 runs to 16 residues. Germline CDR1 is MNHNS and CDR2 is SASEGT. In DNA form, the CDR3 reads TGTGCCAGCAGTGAAGGGACAGGCCGGTATAATTCACCCCTCCACTTT. Its protein product is CASSEGTGRYNSPLHF.

V and J are TRBV4-1 and TRBJ1-1, with TRBD1 matching over 10 bases. The trim removed 1 base at V and 1 base at J, leaving 12 bases unmatched. The CDR3 contains 19 residues. From germline, CDR1 is MGHRA and CDR2 YSYEKL. CDR3 sequence (DNA): TGCGCCAGCAGCCAAGGTCAAGGTGGACAGGGGGTGAGGAACACTGAAGCTTTCTTT. It is translated as CASSQGQGGQGVRNTEAFF.

The J gene is TRBJ2-1, the V gene TRBV10-3, with 7 bases lining up with TRBD2. The CDR3 has 13 residues. Trimming cost V 6 bases and J 7 bases; bases outside gene matches: 6. Germline V gives CDR1 ENHRY, CDR2 SYGVKD. CDR3 coding DNA: TGTGCCATCAGAGGGCCGCGGGAGAATGAGCAGTTCTTC. Translation: CAIRGPRENEQFF.

The chain joins TRBV2 to TRBJ1-3; D perhaps matches TRBD1 (5 bases). Germline CDR1 SNHLY, CDR2 FYNNEI. This CDR3 region has 16 residues. The V gene lost 5 bases and the J gene lost 0 bases, with 14 bases spanning the gap. CDR3 sequence (DNA): TGTGCCAGCAGTCGAGACAGCACCCTCTCTGGAAACACCATATATTTT. Translating gives CASSRDSTLSGNTIYF. Together with reference TRBV2 and TRBJ1-3, the CDR3 gives the full variable domain: EPEVTQTPSHQVTQMGQEVILRCVPISNHLYFYWYRQILGQKVEFLVSFYNNEISEKSEIFDDQFSVERPDGSNFTLKIRSTKLEDSAMYFCASSRDSTLSGNTIYFGEGSWLTVV.